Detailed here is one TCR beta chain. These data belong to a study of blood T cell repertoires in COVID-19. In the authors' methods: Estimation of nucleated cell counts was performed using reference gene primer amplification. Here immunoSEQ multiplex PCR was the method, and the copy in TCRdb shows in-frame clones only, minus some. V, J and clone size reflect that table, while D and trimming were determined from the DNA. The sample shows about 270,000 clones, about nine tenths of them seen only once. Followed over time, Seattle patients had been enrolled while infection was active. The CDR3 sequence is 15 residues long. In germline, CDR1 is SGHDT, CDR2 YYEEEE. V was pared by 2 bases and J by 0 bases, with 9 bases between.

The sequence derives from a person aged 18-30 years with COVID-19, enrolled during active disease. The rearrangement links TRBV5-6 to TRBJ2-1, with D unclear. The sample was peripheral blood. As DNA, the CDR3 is TGTGCCAGCAGCTTCCTGAGGTACTCCTACAATGAGCAGTTCTTC. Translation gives CASSFLRYSYNEQFF.